This is a list of T cell receptor beta chains from one sample in a study of T cells in Graves' hyperthyroidism and ophthalmopathy. MiXCR was run by TCRdb on the multiplex PCR reads, yielding one entry per CDR3 protein. The sample lists 300,000 to 450,000 distinct CDR3 sequences; about 15% were seen once. The sample taken for sequencing was blood. Receptors were obtained from a woman between 25 and 40 years old with Graves' hyperthyroidism. Each CDR3 is given without its conserved first and last residue.

TRBJ2-7	TRBV20-1	10	SAGVQWYEQY
TRBJ2-3	TRBV18	10	ASSPLAGLQY
TRBJ2-3	TRBV30	7	GPRDTQY
TRBJ2-5	TRBV2	15	ASSEAQGLAGGETQY
TRBJ1-2	TRBV5-1	14	ASSLARTGVNYGYT
TRBJ2-1	TRBV4-1	13	ASSQREGRYNEQF
TRBJ2-7	TRBV20-1	12	SARTLDGTNEQY
TRBJ2-7	TRBV29-1	12	SVFTAGSTYEQY
TRBJ2-2	TRBV27	12	ASTGGPNTGELF
TRBJ2-7	TRBV29-1	13	SVGGTIAGSYEQY
TRBJ1-1	TRBV7-2	11	ASRRDQNTEAF
TRBJ2-5	TRBV2	12	ASSEGVSVETQY
TRBJ2-7	TRBV6-1	11	ASSPQSGYEQY
TRBJ2-5	TRBV12-3/TRBV12-4	13	ASRGLAGVSETQY
TRBJ1-5	TRBV7-9	9	ASRTNQPQH
TRBJ2-3	TRBV20-1	10	SASTYTDTQY
TRBJ1-3	TRBV6-1	12	ASSRDSTGNTIY
TRBJ2-2	TRBV6-1	14	ASSEAAGVGTGELF
TRBJ2-4	TRBV19	14	ASSIDSGITKNIQY
TRBJ2-5	TRBV7-8	13	ASSSVAGGKETQY
TRBJ2-1	TRBV5-1	11	ASSYGTINEQF
TRBJ1-4	TRBV6-2/TRBV6-3	12	VSSSGTDNEKLF
TRBJ1-1	TRBV5-1	13	ASSRYQDRVTEAF
TRBJ2-5	TRBV15	11	ATSKQKQETQY
TRBJ2-3	TRBV9	13	ASSAFTSIADTQY